These 10 T cell receptor beta chains were sequenced from one sample in a study of beta chain features in type 1 diabetes (dated by TCRdb to the late 2010s). Library preparation employed the immunoSEQ multiplex PCR assay. All of the isolated RNA was reverse transcribed with the High Capacity cDNA Reverse Transcription Kit, so expressed TCRB transcripts were sequenced. This immuneACCESS table, as held by TCRdb, lists in-frame sequences with V and J called but not all clones. Of the missing ones, under half trace to an unresolved V gene in checked studies; the others have no known cause. Across this sample there are 860,000 or so clones, with 17% seen only once. 0.023% of the sample comes from the top ten. Material: naive CD4+ T cells from blood. The sample's cell subset or site label, decoded: true naive CD4+ T cells. The receptor source for this set is a woman under 30 in good health.

The genes are TRBV10-3 and TRBJ2-1; 11 nucleotides align to TRBD2. Germline CDR1 reads ENHRY; CDR2 reads SYGVKD. J was trimmed by 5 bases and V by 10 bases; bases with no gene match: 7. This CDR3 has 14 amino acids. Here the CDR3 reads CASRRLAGNNEQFF. In DNA form, the CDR3 reads TGTGCCAGCAGAAGACTAGCGGGGAACAATGAGCAGTTCTTC.

The chain couples TRBV7-8 to TRBJ1-4, with D maybe TRBD1 (5 bases). This CDR3 is 16 amino acids long. The germline CDR1 and CDR2 sequences are SGHVS and FQNEAQ. V shed 1 base and J shed 8 bases, with 17 bases lying between them. CDR3 protein: CASSLVGAGLKEKLFF. CDR3 nucleotides: TGTGCCAGCAGCTTAGTAGGGGCAGGGCTTAAGGAAAAACTGTTTTTT.

This clone came up a few times. The chain carries TRBV19 and TRBJ1-1; D is ambiguous. Germline CDR1 and CDR2: LNHDA and SQIVND (reference sequence). V was trimmed by 6 bases and J by 9 bases, leaving 17 bases between them. The length of the CDR3 is 13 residues. The CDR3 spells CASSRNTETQAFF. The CDR3 DNA sequence: TGTGCCAGTAGCAGAAATACCGAAACCCAAGCTTTCTTT. The full variable domain, its missing parts supplied by reference TRBV19 and TRBJ1-1, is DGGITQSPKYLFRKEGQNVTLSCEQNLNHDAMYWYRQDPGQGLRLIYYSQIVNDFQKGDIAEGYSVSREKKESFPLTVTSAQKNPTAFYLCASSRNTETQAFFGQGTRLTVV.

For this clone: Other DNA variants within this sample encode the same CDR3. The chain is built from TRBV7-2 and TRBJ2-7; D gene uncertain. Trimming took off 3 bases at V and 2 bases at J, with 5 bases between the two ends. Germline V gene data show CDR1 as SGHTA and CDR2 as FQGNSA. CDR3 size: 12 residues. CDR3 in amino acids: CASSFVTYEQYF. The CDR3 region has the DNA TGTGCCAGCAGCTTTGTCACCTACGAGCAGTACTTC.

The chain couples TRBV7-2 to TRBJ2-3; 11 nucleotides line up with TRBD2. The CDR3 loop spans 15 amino acids. CDR1 and CDR2 from the germline V gene are SGHTA and FQGNSA. Losses at the gene ends were 5 bases for V and 6 bases for J; bases not matched to a gene: 7. DNA for the CDR3: TGTGCCAGCAGCCTTTTAGCGGGAGGGTGGGATACGCAGTATTTT. It encodes CASSLLAGGWDTQYF. The full variable domain, in which reference TRBV7-2 and TRBJ2-3 provide the parts outside the CDR3, is GAGVSQSPSNKVTEKGKDVELRCDPISGHTALYWYRQSLGQGLEFLIYFQGNSAPDKSGLPSDRFSAERTGGSVSTLTIQRTQQEDSAVYLCASSLLAGGWDTQYFGPGTRLTVL.

This clone is a singleton in its sample. This sequence joins TRBV5-6 and TRBJ2-1, with 10 bases lining up with TRBD1. The CDR3 contains 17 residues. The germline V gene has CDR1 SGHDT and CDR2 YYEEEE. V gave up 1 base and J gave up 5 bases; unmatched junction bases: 9. In DNA form, the CDR3 reads TGTGCCAGCAGCTTGTATTGGGGACAGGGGTTTAACAATGAGCAGTTCTTC. Its translation: CASSLYWGQGFNNEQFF.

The chain links TRBV9 to TRBJ2-7; D not certain. V lost 4 bases, J lost 0 bases, and 11 bases lay in between. Germline values: CDR1 SGDLS, CDR2 YYNGEE. The CDR3 is made up of 14 amino acids. Here the CDR3 reads CASSPFLTSYEQYF. For the CDR3, the DNA is TGTGCCAGCAGCCCCTTTCTGACCTCCTACGAGCAGTACTTC.

This clone was seen only a few times. The rearrangement links TRBV4-1 to TRBJ1-5; the D gene is possibly TRBD1 (5 bases). Germline CDR1 MGHRA, CDR2 YSYEKL. The CDR3 spans 16 residues. Trimming cost V 4 bases and J 4 bases, with 17 bases left between them. CDR3: CASSLHRDGRNQPQHF. CDR3 nucleotide sequence: TGCGCCAGCAGCCTGCACCGGGACGGTCGAAATCAGCCCCAGCATTTT.

This clone was seen only a few times. CDR3 bases: TGCGCCAGCAGCCAAGCCCCAGCCTCGCACGAGCAGTACTTC. Amino acid sequence: CASSQAPASHEQYF. The gene calls are TRBV4-3 and TRBJ2-7; D unclear. The germline V gene has CDR1 LGHNA and CDR2 YSLEER. This CDR3 has 14 residues. Trimming stripped 1 base from V and 5 bases from J, with 12 bases between.

The V call is TRBV6-6, the J call TRBJ2-4; tentatively, D is TRBD2 (5 bases). The length of the CDR3 is 14 residues. The ends were cut back, 5 bases at V and 5 bases at J, with 13 bases in the middle. Germline CDR1 is MNHNY and CDR2 is SVGAGI (reference sequence). DNA of the CDR3: TGTGCCAGCAGTGCCAGGCGGGTGGAAAACATTCAGTACTTC. Translated: CASSARRVENIQYF.